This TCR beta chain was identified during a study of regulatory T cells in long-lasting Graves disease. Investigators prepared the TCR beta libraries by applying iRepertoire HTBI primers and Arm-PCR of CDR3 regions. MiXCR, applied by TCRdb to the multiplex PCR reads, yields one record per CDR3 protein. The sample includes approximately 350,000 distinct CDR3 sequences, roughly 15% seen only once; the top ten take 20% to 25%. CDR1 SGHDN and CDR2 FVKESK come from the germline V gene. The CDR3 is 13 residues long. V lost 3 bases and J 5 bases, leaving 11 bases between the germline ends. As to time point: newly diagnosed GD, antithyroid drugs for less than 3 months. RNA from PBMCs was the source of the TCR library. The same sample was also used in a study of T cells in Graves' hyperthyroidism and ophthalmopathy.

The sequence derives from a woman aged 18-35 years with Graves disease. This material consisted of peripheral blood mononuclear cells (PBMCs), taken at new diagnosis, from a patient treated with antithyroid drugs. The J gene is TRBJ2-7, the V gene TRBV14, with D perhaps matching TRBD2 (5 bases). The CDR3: CASSQRGNHEQYF. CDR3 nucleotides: TGTGCCAGCAGCCAGAGAGGGAATCACGAGCAGTACTTC.